This TCR beta chain is from a study of shared clonotypes between healthy human individuals. Study results and caveats: The study found 4.5% to 5% of naive CD4 clonotypes shared across a few donors.

Points on this clone: Its antigen is undetermined.

Profiled with immunoSEQ multiplex PCR; TCRdb holds only in-frame clones, not every one. In the table there are about 2.4 million clones, over 85% of which are singletons. Every donor, a Caucasian adult, lived in Nashville, Tennessee. Trimming stripped 6 bases from V and 3 bases from J, with 11 bases between. Per germline, CDR1 KGHSH and CDR2 LQKENI. The CDR3 extends over 13 amino acids. The receptor was isolated from a man aged 18 to 35 in good health. Some clones in this sample may be carry-over from other donors' samples. The sequenced sample was naive CD4+ T cells from PBMCs. Noted subset: CD45RA+ positively selected. The chain carries TRBV18 and TRBJ1-1, with a weak D call TRBD1 (5 bases). This chain's CDR3 is CASSQQQDTEAFF. The CDR3 bases are TGTGCCAGCTCCCAACAACAGGACACTGAAGCTTTCTTT.